This T cell receptor beta chain derives from a study of T cells in localized non-small cell lung cancer. Overall study findings and caveats: Density of T cells in blood, when higher, went with longer overall survival. A median about 54 of the top 100 tumor clones appeared in adjacent lung.

Germline V gene data show CDR1 as SGHNT and CDR2 as YENEEA. V was pared by 5 bases and J by 2 bases, with 3 bases of the junction left unmatched. This CDR3 comprises 14 residues. Generated by immunoSEQ multiplex PCR, the TCRdb table keeps only in-frame clones and is missing some. The data contain fewer than 2,000 clones, approximately 21% of them singletons. There are a few counts of this clone. Its antigen is still unknown. This sequence originates from a woman aged 40 to 75 with stage III squamous cell lung carcinoma. The rearrangement uses TRBV11-3 and TRBJ1-2, with 9 bases lining up with TRBD1. Here the sequenced sample was normal lung tissue next to the tumor, taken before any cancer treatment. The CDR3 sequence: CASSPGTGNYGYTF. Written as DNA, the CDR3 is TGTGCCAGCAGCCCGGGGACAGGGAACTATGGCTACACCTTC. The complete variable domain, with remaining parts taken from reference TRBV11-3 and TRBJ1-2, reads EAGVVQSPRYKIIEKKQPVAFWCNPISGHNTLYWYLQNLGQGPELLIRYENEEAVDDSQLPKDRFSAERLKGVDSTLKIQPAELGDSAVYLCASSPGTGNYGYTFGSGTRLTVV.